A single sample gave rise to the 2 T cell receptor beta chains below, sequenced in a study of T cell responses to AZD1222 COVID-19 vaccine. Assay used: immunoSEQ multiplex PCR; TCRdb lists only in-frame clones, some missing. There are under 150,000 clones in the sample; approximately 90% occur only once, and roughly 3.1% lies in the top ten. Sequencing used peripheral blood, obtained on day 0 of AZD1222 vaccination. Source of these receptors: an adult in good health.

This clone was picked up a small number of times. The CDR3 DNA is TGTGCCAGCAGCCGAGACCCAGACACCGGGGAGCTGTTTTTT. This translates into CASSRDPDTGELFF. V is TRBV5-4 and J is TRBJ2-2; D is unresolved. The germline V gene encodes CDR1 SGHNT and CDR2 YYREEE (reference sequence). CDR3 length equals 14 residues. Trimming removed 4 bases from V and 3 bases from J, with 10 bases in between.

The CDR3 region has the DNA TGTGCCAGCACTTTCCGAGGGGGGACCCAGTACTTC. Translated: CASTFRGGTQYF. The gene calls are TRBV6-5 and TRBJ2-5; possibly TRBD1 for D (6 bases). The ends were cut back, 7 bases at V and 7 bases at J, with 13 bases in the middle. CDR3 length: 12 amino acids. The germline CDR1 and CDR2 sequences are MNHEY and SVGAGI.